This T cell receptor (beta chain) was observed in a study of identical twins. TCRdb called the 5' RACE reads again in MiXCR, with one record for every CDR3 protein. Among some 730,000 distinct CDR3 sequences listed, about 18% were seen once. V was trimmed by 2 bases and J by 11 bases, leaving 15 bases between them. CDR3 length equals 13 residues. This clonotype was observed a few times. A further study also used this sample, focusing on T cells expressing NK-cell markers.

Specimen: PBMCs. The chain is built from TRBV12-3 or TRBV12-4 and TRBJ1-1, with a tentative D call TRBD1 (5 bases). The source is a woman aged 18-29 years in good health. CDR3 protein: CASSLQVGAGAFF. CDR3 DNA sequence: TGTGCCAGCAGTTTACAGGTCGGGGCAGGGGCTTTCTTT.